This T cell receptor beta chain was sequenced during a study of blood T cell repertoires in COVID-19. V was trimmed by 8 bases and J by 3 bases, leaving 19 bases between them. This CDR3 has 15 amino acids. CDR1 LGHDT and CDR2 YNNKEL come from the germline V gene (reference sequence). The study recruited people aged 18 to 89 years across approximately 24 US areas. Recovered status applied to Cohort 3 donors who had two consecutive negative PCRs. It also applied to those with clearance or with symptom resolution. Per the study methods: Amplifying reference gene primers gave estimates of nucleated cell counts. TCRdb's table, derived via immunoSEQ multiplex PCR, lists solely in-frame clones and lacks some. The V and J calls and clone size come from that table; D and trimming were worked out from the DNA. The sample gives approximately 300,000 clones, under 90% of which show up once; approximately 5.5% is in the top ten.

The TCR originated in a man in his fifties or sixties who had recovered from COVID-19. This chain joins TRBV3-1 (or the pseudogene TRBV3-2) and TRBJ1-1; perhaps TRBD1 as D (6 bases). Sequencing used PBMCs or T cells enriched from blood (not recorded which). The CDR3 region is CASLNRGARDTEAFF. The CDR3 nucleotides read TGTGCCAGCTTAAACCGGGGGGCGAGGGACACTGAAGCTTTCTTT.